This T cell receptor (beta chain) was recovered during a study of blood T cell repertoires in COVID-19. CDR3 length equals 13 residues. Germline CDR1 and CDR2: ENHRY and SYGVKD. The germline V and J ends were trimmed by 7 bases and 0 bases, with 10 bases remaining between them. The assay was immunoSEQ multiplex PCR, and TCRdb's table has in-frame clones only and misses some. The repertoire has around 450,000 clones, nearly 90% of them found once; the top ten carry 1.5% to 2%. The V and J genes are TRBV10-3 and TRBJ2-7; the D gene is possibly TRBD1 (6 bases). This TCR derives from a woman aged 18-29 years with acute COVID-19. Sequencing was performed on PBMCs or T cells enriched from blood (not recorded which). CDR3 coding DNA: TGTGCCATCATAACACAGGGCTCCTACGAGCAGTACTTC. The encoded protein is CAIITQGSYEQYF.